A single sample is the source of the 17 T cell receptor beta chains below, sequenced in a study of technical replicates of blood from several donors. Assay: immunoSEQ multiplex PCR; the TCRdb copy retains only in-frame clones and omits some. The repertoire holds 65,000 to 95,000 clones, with roughly 98% as singletons. The source material was T cells isolated from PBMCs. These receptors were collected from a human donor in good health.

This chain links TRBV29-1 with TRBJ2-6; no clear D gene. The germline V gene has CDR1 SQVTM and CDR2 ANQGSEA. Between the trimmed V and J ends, which lost 6 bases and 0 bases, there was a span of 6 bases. The CDR3 is 13 amino acids. CDR3 sequence reads: CSVASSGANVLTF. In nucleotides, the CDR3 is TGCAGCGTGGCTAGCTCTGGGGCCAACGTCCTGACTTTC.

This sequence joins TRBV5-1 and TRBJ2-2, with 11 bases identical to TRBD2. Per germline, CDR1 SGHRS and CDR2 YFSETQ. The ends lost 7 bases at V and 4 bases at J; junction bases unmatched: 6. CDR3 length: 15 amino acids. CDR3 bases: TGCGCCAGCGCTCAAGGGACTAGCGGCACCGGGGAGCTGTTTTTT. This gives the protein CASAQGTSGTGELFF.

This chain joins TRBV5-6 and TRBJ1-2, with D uncertain. The CDR3 is 15 amino acids. CDR1 is SGHDT, CDR2 YYEEEE, per germline. The ends were cut back, 4 bases at V and 0 bases at J, with 13 bases in the middle. The CDR3 here is CASSPPQVANYGYTF. In nucleotides, the CDR3 is TGTGCCAGCAGCCCGCCTCAGGTGGCTAACTATGGCTACACCTTC.

This clone occurred once. The chain is built from TRBV5-1 and TRBJ2-7; TRBD2 aligns across 10 bases. The V gene's germline CDR1 is SGHRS and CDR2 YFSETQ. Trimming removed 4 bases from V and 6 bases from J; junction bases left unmatched: 10. The CDR3 has 15 amino acids. The CDR3 coding sequence is TGCGCCAGCAGCCCCCTAGCGGGAGAAGAGGGCGAGCAGTACTTC. Residues: CASSPLAGEEGEQYF.

The V and J genes are TRBV6-1 and TRBJ2-7; 7 positions match TRBD1. V lost 7 bases, J lost 2 bases, and 11 bases stayed unmatched. Germline V gene sequence: CDR1 MNHNS, CDR2 SASEGT. This CDR3 contains 15 residues. The CDR3 region has the DNA TGTGCCAGCACTCACACCGGGACAGAACCCTACGAGCAGTACTTC. Translating gives CASTHTGTEPYEQYF.

V is TRBV4-1 and J is TRBJ2-1, with 9 bases identical to TRBD1. The V and J ends lost 4 bases and 1 base, in that order; junction bases with no gene match: 14. The CDR3 spans 19 residues. The germline V gene has CDR1 MGHRA and CDR2 YSYEKL. The CDR3 DNA follows: TGCGCCAGCAGCCGAAGAATACCTCCGGGACAGGGATCCTACAATGAGCAGTTCTTC. It specifies CASSRRIPPGQGSYNEQFF.

The rearrangement joins TRBV5-1 to TRBJ2-3; TRBD2 agrees at 15 bases. The CDR3 has 19 residues. J lost 1 base, V lost 4 bases, and 10 bases had no gene match. CDR1 and CDR2 (germline): SGHRS, YFSETQ. This chain's CDR3 is CASSPGLAGGEQRTDTQYF. The CDR3 coding sequence is TGCGCCAGCAGCCCGGGACTAGCGGGGGGCGAACAACGCACAGATACGCAGTATTTT.

The chain couples TRBV30 to TRBJ1-5, with D perhaps TRBD1 (6 bases). Trimming stripped 1 base from V and 0 bases from J, with 25 bases between. In germline, CDR1 is GTSNPN, CDR2 SVGIG (reference sequence). This CDR3 is built from 20 residues. In DNA form, the CDR3 reads TGTGCCTGGAGTGGTCTGGTCGGGGGGCCTGGAGAAACTAGCAATCAGCCCCAGCATTTT. Protein: CAWSGLVGGPGETSNQPQHF.

V gene TRBV10-1 combines with J gene TRBJ2-7, with a possible D match to TRBD2 (6 bases). The CDR3 has 14 residues. Germline V gene data show CDR1 as WNHNN and CDR2 as SYGVQD (reference sequence). V gave up 2 bases and J gave up 5 bases, with 13 bases separating them. CDR3 sequence: CASSEKWSGDEQYF. The CDR3 DNA reads TGCGCCAGCAGTGAGAAGTGGTCGGGGGACGAGCAGTACTTC.

This clone appeared a single time. The chain recombines TRBV19 with TRBJ1-5, with D unclear. There are 15 residues in the CDR3. Germline V lookup: CDR1 LNHDA, CDR2 SQIVND (reference sequence). V dropped 1 base and J dropped 0 bases, with 7 bases sitting between them. The DNA of the CDR3 is TGTGCCAGTAGTATAGGGGGAGGTAGCAATCAGCCCCAGCATTTT. Translated: CASSIGGGSNQPQHF. Drawing the rest from reference TRBV19 and TRBJ1-5, the complete variable domain is DGGITQSPKYLFRKEGQNVTLSCEQNLNHDAMYWYRQDPGQGLRLIYYSQIVNDFQKGDIAEGYSVSREKKESFPLTVTSAQKNPTAFYLCASSIGGGSNQPQHFGDGTRLSIL.

The V call is TRBV6-1, the J call TRBJ2-7; the D is unclear. Germline values: CDR1 MNHNS, CDR2 SASEGT. V shed 6 bases and J shed 1 base, with 13 bases lying between them. The CDR3 consists of 14 residues. In nucleotides, the CDR3 is TGTGCCAGCAGCCGAACAGAGTCGTCCTACGAGCAGTACTTC. Residues: CASSRTESSYEQYF.

The chain uses TRBV29-1 and TRBJ1-1; possible D gene TRBD1, 6 bases. Trimming took off 6 bases at V and 1 base at J, with 12 bases between the two ends. Germline loops: CDR1 SQVTM, CDR2 ANQGSEA. The CDR3 is made up of 13 amino acids. In DNA, the CDR3 is TGCAGCGTCGGGGACACGAGGAACACTGAAGCTTTCTTT. Translated: CSVGDTRNTEAFF.

The genes are TRBV5-1 and TRBJ2-3, with 7 bases matching TRBD2. The CDR3 loop spans 15 amino acids. With 1 base clipped from V and 6 bases from J, the junction kept 8 bases outside the gene matches. Germline V CDR1 and CDR2: SGHRS, YFSETQ. The CDR3 sequence is CASSLSAGDTDTQYF. CDR3 in DNA: TGCGCCAGCAGCTTGAGTGCGGGGGATACGGATACGCAGTATTTT.

This rearrangement joins TRBV7-9 to TRBJ1-5; TRBD1 might be the D (5 bases). This CDR3 comprises 16 residues. The V gene lost 5 bases and the J gene lost 1 base, with 15 bases spanning the gap. Germline lookup yields CDR1 SEHNR and CDR2 FQNEAQ (reference sequence). This CDR3 is CASSHAGGTSNQPQHF. CDR3 bases: TGTGCCAGCAGCCACGCTGGGGGGACCAGCAATCAGCCCCAGCATTTT.

This clone was counted once. The chain has TRBV2 and TRBJ2-1; D is uncertain. The CDR3 runs to 13 residues. V dropped 7 bases and J dropped 5 bases, with 12 bases sitting between them. Per germline, CDR1 SNHLY and CDR2 FYNNEI. The CDR3 sequence is CASTIPEDNEQFF. DNA of the CDR3: TGTGCCAGCACCATCCCCGAGGACAATGAGCAGTTCTTC. Using reference TRBV2 and TRBJ2-1 for the parts outside the CDR3, the full variable domain is EPEVTQTPSHQVTQMGQEVILRCVPISNHLYFYWYRQILGQKVEFLVSFYNNEISEKSEIFDDQFSVERPDGSNFTLKIRSTKLEDSAMYFCASTIPEDNEQFFGPGTRLTVL.

The chain uses TRBV9 and TRBJ2-7; 9 positions match TRBD1. With V trimmed by 4 bases and J by 0 bases, 2 bases remained unmatched. The CDR3 runs 14 residues. The V gene's germline CDR1 is SGDLS and CDR2 YYNGEE. CDR3 nucleotides: TGTGCCAGCAGCCTGGGACAGGGCTCCTACGAGCAGTACTTC. The encoded protein is CASSLGQGSYEQYF.

This clone is a singleton in its sample. The chain has TRBV19 and TRBJ2-1; 8 nucleotides agree with TRBD1. From germline, CDR1 is LNHDA and CDR2 SQIVND (reference sequence). This CDR3 contains 16 residues. J lost 7 bases, V lost 1 base, and 9 bases had no gene match. The CDR3 region has the DNA TGTGCCAGTAGTATAGCGCCGGACAGGGTTCGGAATGAGCAGTTCTTC. It is translated as CASSIAPDRVRNEQFF.